The present T cell receptor (beta chain) was sequenced within a study of T-cell reconstitution after alpha-beta-depleted transplantation in children. For TCRbeta, the library was prepared with unique molecular identifiers. TCRdb independently ran MiXCR on the PCR reads; one entry per CDR3 protein. In the table there are 190,000 or so distinct CDR3 sequences, roughly 6.8% of which are singletons. In germline, CDR1 is DFQATT, CDR2 SNEGSKA (reference sequence). V shed 4 bases and J 2 bases; nucleotides not matched to a gene: 5. The CDR3 loop spans 13 amino acids. This clonotype was seen repeatedly, ten times or more.

Source: PBMCs from the stem cell graft donor, taken from the stem cell graft. J is TRBJ2-7 and V is TRBV20-1; 7 nucleotides agree with TRBD1. The receptor was derived from a human donor who donated a stem cell graft to a child with Wiskott-Aldrich syndrome. CDR3 bases: TGCAGTGCTACCGGGACAGACCCCTACGAGCAGTACTTC. This gives the protein CSATGTDPYEQYF.